The 17 T cell receptor beta chains presented below share a single source sample, sequenced in a study of CD8 T cells in ankylosing spondylitis. Study-level findings and limits: Fewer than ten highly homologous variants made up a TCR beta motif that seemed to typify ankylosing spondylitis blood.

In TCRdb, the 5' RACE reads were re-called with MiXCR into one record per CDR3 protein. The table includes roughly 700,000 distinct CDR3 sequences, around 17% detected once. Their antigens are not known. Sequencing used blood, either unsorted or a sorted T cell fraction (not recorded which). The receptors were gathered from a male donor with ankylosing spondylitis.

The table lists this clonotype with a few counts. The rearrangement uses TRBV20-1 and TRBJ2-3; 10 nucleotides align to TRBD2. V shed 3 bases and J 4 bases; nucleotides not matched to a gene: 13. The CDR3 totals 17 residues. The germline V gene encodes CDR1 DFQATT and CDR2 SNEGSKA (reference sequence). CDR3 DNA: TGCAGTGCTAGGGGAGGAGGAACTAGCGGGATTGCAGATACGCAGTATTTT. Its protein product is CSARGGGTSGIADTQYF.

The chain links TRBV5-1 to TRBJ2-1, with D uncertain. The CDR3 consists of 13 residues. The ends were cut back, 4 bases at V and 2 bases at J, with 7 bases in the middle. Germline V lookup: CDR1 SGHRS, CDR2 YFSETQ. The CDR3 here is CASSHGPYNEQFF. The CDR3 bases are TGCGCCAGCAGCCACGGCCCCTACAATGAGCAGTTCTTC.

The rearrangement uses TRBV27 and TRBJ2-3; 8 bases are shared with TRBD2. After removal of 1 base from V and 1 base from J, the junction contained 4 bases not matched to a gene. CDR3 length: 16 amino acids. Germline V gene data show CDR1 as MNHEY and CDR2 as SMNVEV (reference sequence). The CDR3 DNA is TGTGCCAGCAGTTTATGTCCGGGAGGGTGCACAGATACGCAGTATTTT. Amino acids: CASSLCPGGCTDTQYF.

The rearrangement joins TRBV5-1 to TRBJ2-1; no clear D. CDR1 and CDR2 from the germline V gene are SGHRS and YFSETQ. This CDR3 contains 17 residues. Trimming pared 4 bases from V and 2 bases from J, leaving 19 bases between. DNA of the CDR3: TGCGCCAGCAGCACGGTTAGCCTTACCGCAACCTACAATGAGCAGTTCTTC. Its protein is CASSTVSLTATYNEQFF. The whole variable domain, filled in from reference TRBV5-1 and TRBJ2-1, reads KAGVTQTPRYLIKTRGQQVTLSCSPISGHRSVSWYQQTPGQGLQFLFEYFSETQRNKGNFPGRFSGRQFSNSRSEMNVSTLELGDSALYLCASSTVSLTATYNEQFFGPGTRLTVL.

The chain recombines TRBV4-1 with TRBJ2-7; 14 bases agree with TRBD2. Trimming removed 1 base from V and 6 bases from J; junction bases left unmatched: 2. Germline V lookup: CDR1 MGHRA, CDR2 YSYEKL. CDR3 length: 15 residues. This CDR3 is CASSQGLAGGLEQYF. The CDR3 DNA follows: TGCGCCAGCAGCCAAGGACTAGCGGGGGGGCTCGAGCAGTACTTC.

V is TRBV5-1 and J is TRBJ2-5; the match to TRBD2 covers 12 bases. Germline trimming cut 4 bases from V and 5 bases from J; bases unmatched to any gene: 12. Germline CDR1 reads SGHRS; CDR2 reads YFSETQ. The CDR3 has 17 amino acids. CDR3: CASSARTSGISTETQYF. The CDR3 DNA follows: TGCGCCAGCAGCGCGCGGACTAGCGGGATTTCAACTGAGACCCAGTACTTC.

CDR3 coding DNA: TGTGCCATCAGTGAGTTGGCAGGGGAAAATGCCTATGGCTACACCTTC. It specifies CAISELAGENAYGYTF. This chain joins TRBV10-3 and TRBJ1-2; perhaps TRBD1 as D (6 bases). The V end lost 1 base, the J end lost 4 bases, and 16 bases lay between the germline ends. Germline CDR1 and CDR2: ENHRY and SYGVKD. This CDR3 comprises 16 residues.

J is TRBJ2-7 and V is TRBV20-1; D gene ambiguous. The V end was cut by 0 bases, the J end by 0 bases, with 12 bases between. Germline V gives CDR1 DFQATT, CDR2 SNEGSKA (reference sequence). The CDR3 has 15 amino acids. CDR3 amino acids: CSARDIQSVSYEQYF. CDR3 sequence (DNA): TGCAGTGCTAGAGATATACAGTCAGTCTCCTACGAGCAGTACTTC.

The chain has TRBV6-2 or TRBV6-3 and TRBJ1-5; D not certain. Trimming shortened V by 1 base and J by 0 bases, and 4 bases separated the two germline ends. The CDR3 is 14 residues long. Germline CDR1 is MNHEY and CDR2 is SVGEGT. CDR3 bases: TGTGCCAGCAGTTACTTGAATAGCAATCAGCCCCAGCATTTT. Its protein is CASSYLNSNQPQHF.

The chain employs TRBV10-3 and TRBJ2-7; D is perhaps TRBD1 (6 bases). CDR3 length: 15 residues. V lost 6 bases, J lost 1 base, and 16 bases lay in between. Germline loops: CDR1 ENHRY, CDR2 SYGVKD. The CDR3 bases are TGTGCCATCAGCGTGGTCGAACAGGGATCCTACGAGCAGTACTTC. Protein sequence: CAISVVEQGSYEQYF.

The DNA of the CDR3 is TGTGCCAGCAGTTTTTCAACAGCCATCCAAGAGACCCAGTACTTC. Residues: CASSFSTAIQETQYF. The chain is built from TRBV12-3 or TRBV12-4 and TRBJ2-5; D uncertain. CDR3 length: 15 amino acids. Trimming cost V 3 bases and J 1 base, with 12 bases left between them.

The table lists this clonotype with a few counts. The chain recombines TRBV10-3 with TRBJ1-2; D perhaps matches TRBD1 (5 bases). The CDR3 consists of 15 residues. The germline V gene has CDR1 ENHRY and CDR2 SYGVKD. Deletions cut 0 bases from V and 3 bases from J, with 11 bases between. This chain's CDR3 is CAISESSGAHYGYTF. The CDR3 DNA sequence: TGTGCCATCAGTGAGTCCTCCGGGGCCCACTATGGCTACACCTTC.

This clonotype was observed a single time. V and J are TRBV7-2 and TRBJ2-5, with D possibly matching TRBD2 (5 bases). The CDR3 runs to 13 residues. From germline, CDR1 is SGHTA and CDR2 FQGNSA. Trimming took off 8 bases at V and 3 bases at J, with 13 bases between the two ends. CDR3 nucleotide sequence: TGTGCCAGCGGAGACAAGCGGAAAGAGACCCAGTACTTC. The encoded protein is CASGDKRKETQYF.

This clonotype was seen more than once but under ten times. This sequence joins TRBV20-1 and TRBJ2-1, with TRBD2 matching 10 bases. Germline CDR1 DFQATT, CDR2 SNEGSKA (reference sequence). Losses at the gene ends were 1 base for V and 9 bases for J; bases not matched to a gene: 3. The CDR3 spans 13 residues. Here the CDR3 reads CSARAPSGGEQFF. CDR3 DNA sequence: TGCAGTGCTAGAGCCCCTAGCGGGGGTGAGCAGTTCTTC.

The chain uses TRBV7-9 and TRBJ2-1, with D perhaps assigned TRBD1 or TRBD2 (5 bases each). V was cut by 4 bases and J by 0 bases, with 13 bases left in between. Germline V lookup: CDR1 SEHNR, CDR2 FQNEAQ (reference sequence). CDR3 length equals 16 residues. CDR3 DNA: TGTGCCAGCAGCTGGGGGTTCGGGACCTCCTACAATGAGCAGTTCTTC. Encoded protein: CASSWGFGTSYNEQFF.

The chain is built from TRBV4-1 and TRBJ2-5; possible D gene TRBD2, 5 bases. The CDR3 spans 14 residues. The V gene lost 1 base and the J gene lost 5 bases, with 11 bases spanning the gap. CDR1 is MGHRA, CDR2 YSYEKL, per germline. The DNA for the CDR3 is TGCGCCAGCAGCCAAGGCCGTATAGCGGAGACCCAGTACTTC. Translation: CASSQGRIAETQYF.

This clonotype was recorded a few times. The chain has TRBV6-1 and TRBJ2-1; 9 bases line up with TRBD2. The germline CDR1 and CDR2 sequences are MNHNS and SASEGT. The junction had 8 bases not matched to a gene; V was cut back by 5 bases and J by 9 bases. CDR3 size: 14 residues. CDR3 region: CASSQSGLAREQFF. As DNA, the CDR3 is TGTGCCAGCAGTCAATCGGGACTAGCTCGTGAGCAGTTCTTC.